Presented here are 30 T cell receptor beta chains from one specimen sequenced in a study of T cell responses to AZD1222 COVID-19 vaccine. Method: immunoSEQ multiplex PCR; TCRdb's copy keeps in-frame clones and lacks some. The table has about 150,000 clones, roughly 86% seen once. The sequencing here drew on peripheral blood, taken 28 days after the second AZD1222 dose. The receptor source for this set is an adult who received the AZD1222 COVID-19 vaccine.

The V call is TRBV28, the J call TRBJ1-5, with TRBD1 as a possible D gene (5 bases). Germline values: CDR1 MDHEN, CDR2 SYDVKM. The CDR3 contains 16 residues. V lost 4 bases to trimming and J lost 0 bases, with 13 bases between them. The CDR3 coding sequence is TGTGCCAGCAGTTGGCTTGTGGGGGATAGCAATCAGCCCCAGCATTTT. This encodes CASSWLVGDSNQPQHF. The full variable domain, completed using reference TRBV28 and TRBJ1-5, is DVKVTQSSRYLVKRTGEKVFLECVQDMDHENMFWYRQDPGLGLRLIYFSYDVKMKEKGDIPEGYSVSREKKERFSLILESASTNQTSMYLCASSWLVGDSNQPQHFGDGTRLSIL.

CDR3 DNA: TGCGCCAGCAGTGAGACTGGGCGGCAGCCCCAGCATTTT. Protein product: CASSETGRQPQHF. V gene TRBV10-1 combines with J gene TRBJ1-5; D call uncertain. The CDR3 totals 13 residues. The germline CDR1 and CDR2 sequences are WNHNN and SYGVQD (reference sequence). With 2 bases removed from V and 7 bases from J, the gap between germline ends came to 9 bases.

V gene TRBV15 combines with J gene TRBJ1-5; tentative D call: TRBD1 (6 bases). V dropped 4 bases and J dropped 1 base, with 8 bases sitting between them. Germline CDR1 LNHNV, CDR2 YYDKDF (reference sequence). The CDR3 has 14 amino acids. The CDR3: CATSNQGSNQPQHF. The CDR3 region has the DNA TGTGCCACCAGCAATCAGGGGAGCAATCAGCCCCAGCATTTT.

This chain joins TRBV4-2 and TRBJ2-7, with D perhaps matching TRBD1 or TRBD2 (5 bases each). The V gene lost 3 bases and the J gene lost 6 bases, with 24 bases spanning the gap. The V gene's germline CDR1 is LGHNA and CDR2 YNFKEQ. This CDR3 is built from 17 residues. The CDR3 DNA is TGTGCCAGCAGCCAGACGGGACCCGGGATCATGGGTTCCGAGCAGTACTTC. Encoded protein: CASSQTGPGIMGSEQYF.

The chain joins TRBV28 to TRBJ1-4; no reliable D call. Germline V gene data show CDR1 as MDHEN and CDR2 as SYDVKM. This CDR3 is 15 amino acids long. V was cut by 5 bases and J by 6 bases, with 16 bases left in between. CDR3 nucleotides: TGTGCCAGCAGTCGCCCGCGGGTGGGCGATGAAAAACTGTTTTTT. It is translated as CASSRPRVGDEKLFF.

This sequence joins TRBV28 and TRBJ1-5, with D possibly TRBD1 on 6 matching bases. Trimming shortened V by 5 bases and J by 5 bases, and 25 bases separated the two germline ends. This CDR3 spans 18 amino acids. CDR1 is MDHEN, CDR2 SYDVKM, per germline. The CDR3 loop is CASSLLDLQGWVDQPQHF. CDR3 coding DNA: TGTGCCAGCAGTCTACTCGATCTACAGGGATGGGTCGATCAGCCCCAGCATTTT.

The rearrangement uses TRBV28 and TRBJ1-5; 9 nucleotides match TRBD1. CDR1 is MDHEN and CDR2 is SYDVKM in the germline V gene. V was pared by 5 bases and J by 5 bases, with 4 bases of the junction left unmatched. This CDR3 region has 14 residues. The CDR3 loop reads CASSLDRGHQPQHF. In DNA form, the CDR3 reads TGTGCCAGCAGTCTGGACAGGGGCCATCAGCCCCAGCATTTT.

This sequence joins TRBV10-3 and TRBJ2-7; 7 bases map to TRBD1. CDR3 length: 14 amino acids. CDR1 is ENHRY, CDR2 SYGVKD, per germline. V was clipped by 4 bases and J by 6 bases; unmatched bases: 9. For the CDR3, the DNA is TGTGCCATCAGTGTATCCGACAGGGTTGCCGAGCAGTACTTC. This translates into CAISVSDRVAEQYF.

The V gene is TRBV19, the J gene TRBJ1-4; 7 bases are shared with TRBD1. CDR3 length: 15 amino acids. CDR1 and CDR2 from the germline V gene are LNHDA and SQIVND (reference sequence). V shed 3 bases, J shed 1 base, and the junction held 2 bases outside the gene matches. The CDR3 sequence is CASSIRQGTNEKLFF. As DNA, the CDR3 is TGTGCCAGTAGTATTCGACAGGGAACTAATGAAAAACTGTTTTTT.

This rearrangement joins TRBV5-4 to TRBJ2-7, with a possible D match to TRBD2 (6 bases). Germline assignment: CDR1 SGHNT and CDR2 YYREEE (reference sequence). Between the trimmed V and J ends, which lost 2 bases and 2 bases, there was a span of 8 bases. The CDR3 totals 13 residues. CDR3 region: CASSFGLTYEQYF. CDR3 nucleotide sequence: TGTGCCAGCAGCTTCGGACTAACCTACGAGCAGTACTTC.

The chain recombines TRBV7-9 with TRBJ1-1, with D maybe TRBD1 (5 bases). V was clipped by 5 bases and J by 8 bases, with 9 bases between them. The germline V gene has CDR1 SEHNR and CDR2 FQNEAQ (reference sequence). The CDR3 is 11 amino acids. Here the CDR3 DNA reads TGTGCCAGCAGCCTCGGACAAGAAGCTTTCTTT. This translates into CASSLGQEAFF.

This clone has a single count. The chain employs TRBV6-2 or TRBV6-3 and TRBJ1-1; tentatively, D is TRBD1 (6 bases). The CDR3 is 20 residues long. V shed 4 bases and J shed 0 bases, with 27 bases lying between them. Germline lookup yields CDR1 MNHEY and CDR2 SVGEGT. CDR3 protein: CASSSPITLYREGMNTEAFF. In nucleotides, the CDR3 is TGTGCCAGCAGTTCCCCCATCACACTTTACAGGGAGGGGATGAACACTGAAGCTTTCTTT.

J is TRBJ1-2 and V is TRBV14; D not certain. The CDR3 runs 16 residues. Germline CDR1 is SGHDN and CDR2 is FVKESK. V shed 0 bases and J shed 7 bases, with 18 bases lying between them. As DNA, the CDR3 is TGTGCCAGCAGCCAAGACAATCCTTACACGGCCTCTGGCTACACCTTC. This sequence encodes CASSQDNPYTASGYTF.

This clone was counted between two and nine times. This chain uses TRBV5-4 with TRBJ2-5, with TRBD2 matching over 7 bases. The ends lost 2 bases at V and 2 bases at J; junction bases unmatched: 6. CDR1 is SGHNT and CDR2 is YYREEE in the germline V gene (reference sequence). This CDR3 is built from 15 residues. The CDR3 coding sequence is TGTGCCAGCAGCTTCCGGGACTACTTTCAAGAGACCCAGTACTTC. The encoded protein is CASSFRDYFQETQYF.

The chain recombines TRBV6-5 with TRBJ1-4; a weak D match, TRBD1 (5 bases). V shed 7 bases and J shed 10 bases, with 19 bases lying between them. Germline loops: CDR1 MNHEY, CDR2 SVGAGI. The CDR3 is 14 amino acids. The CDR3 bases are TGTGCCAGCAAGGTGGACGGCCCAGGGTTAAAACTGTTTTTT. This gives the protein CASKVDGPGLKLFF.

In its sample, this clone was seen once. The rearrangement uses TRBV10-3 and TRBJ2-3; perhaps D is TRBD1 or TRBD2 (5 bases each). Per germline, CDR1 ENHRY and CDR2 SYGVKD. The CDR3 totals 16 residues. Trimming cost V 2 bases and J 4 bases, with 16 bases left between them. The CDR3 loop reads CAISEPRTGPADTQYF. For the CDR3, the DNA is TGTGCCATCAGTGAGCCTCGGACGGGACCCGCAGATACGCAGTATTTT.

The J gene is TRBJ1-2, the V gene TRBV2; the D gene is possibly TRBD1 (6 bases). Trimming shortened V by 8 bases and J by 4 bases, and 14 bases separated the two germline ends. The CDR3 extends over 13 amino acids. Looked up from germline, CDR1 is SNHLY and CDR2 is FYNNEI. CDR3 DNA: TGTGCCAGCGAGGACAGCCAACGCTATGGCTACACCTTC. It encodes CASEDSQRYGYTF.

This clone turned up a few times. The J gene is TRBJ2-7, the V gene TRBV30; no firm D call. The CDR3 is made up of 13 amino acids. Trimming shortened V by 2 bases and J by 3 bases, and 11 bases separated the two germline ends. CDR1 and CDR2 from the germline V gene are GTSNPN and SVGIG (reference sequence). CDR3 coding DNA: TGTGCCTGGAGTATCACGATAGGCTACGAGCAGTACTTC. Translating gives CAWSITIGYEQYF.

This chain connects TRBV5-1 to TRBJ2-1, with 10 bases lining up with TRBD1. Germline V gene data show CDR1 as SGHRS and CDR2 as YFSETQ. This CDR3 contains 14 residues. The V and J ends lost 4 bases and 8 bases, in that order; junction bases with no gene match: 6. This CDR3 is CASSMGQGTDEQFF. The DNA of the CDR3 is TGCGCCAGCAGCATGGGACAGGGGACCGATGAGCAGTTCTTC.

The V and J genes are TRBV3-1 (or the pseudogene TRBV3-2) and TRBJ1-2; TRBD1 matches at 10 bases. The germline V gene has CDR1 LGHDT and CDR2 YNNKEL (reference sequence). The junction had 5 bases not matched to a gene; V was cut back by 4 bases and J by 6 bases. CDR3 length: 14 residues. The CDR3 nucleotides read TGTGCCAGCAGCCCCGGGGACAGGGGTGATGGCTACACCTTC. Translating gives CASSPGDRGDGYTF.

The chain has TRBV30 and TRBJ1-5; unclear D gene. V shed 3 bases and J shed 3 bases, with 15 bases lying between them. Germline V gene lookup returns CDR1 GTSNPN and CDR2 SVGIG (reference sequence). The CDR3 totals 15 residues. The CDR3 nucleotides are TGTGCCTGGAGGGCACCGGGAGCATCCAATCAGCCCCAGCATTTT. Protein product: CAWRAPGASNQPQHF.

In DNA form, the CDR3 reads TGTGCCAGCAGTTCCCCGCCCTCCAGTGAGCAGTTCTTC. Its translation: CASSSPPSSEQFF. The J gene is TRBJ2-1, the V gene TRBV6-6; D is ambiguous. This CDR3 region has 13 residues. Germline CDR1 MNHNY, CDR2 SVGAGI (reference sequence). Trimming left V 4 bases short and J 9 bases short, with 13 bases between.

The genes are TRBV2 and TRBJ1-5; D is unclear. Germline CDR1 reads SNHLY; CDR2 reads FYNNEI. The ends were cut back, 4 bases at V and 2 bases at J, with 9 bases in the middle. CDR3 length equals 14 residues. As DNA, the CDR3 is TGTGCCAGCAGTGGAGTTATGCGCAATCAGCCCCAGCATTTT. The encoded protein is CASSGVMRNQPQHF.

The chain combines TRBV7-2 with TRBJ1-5; D call uncertain. Germline V gene data show CDR1 as SGHTA and CDR2 as FQGNSA. There are 15 residues in the CDR3. The germline V and J ends were trimmed by 5 bases and 7 bases, with 18 bases remaining between them. The CDR3 here is CASSPGPPLEQPQHF. In DNA, the CDR3 is TGTGCCAGCAGCCCAGGACCCCCACTTGAACAGCCCCAGCATTTT.

This rearrangement joins TRBV12-3 or TRBV12-4 to TRBJ1-6; D is ambiguous. Trimming cost V 3 bases and J 7 bases, with 1 base left between them. This CDR3 has 11 amino acids. The CDR3 is CASSFNSPLHF. The CDR3 DNA reads as TGTGCCAGCAGTTTCAATTCACCCCTCCACTTT.

The chain joins TRBV10-3 to TRBJ1-3, with D possibly matching TRBD1 (5 bases). The CDR3 sequence is 16 residues long. CDR1 and CDR2 from the germline V gene are ENHRY and SYGVKD. V was shortened by 0 bases and J by 0 bases, with 9 bases between the two germline ends. CDR3 protein: CAISESGAFSGNTIYF. The CDR3 coding sequence is TGTGCCATCAGTGAGTCCGGGGCATTCTCTGGAAACACCATATATTTT.

A single count supports this clone. This chain joins TRBV27 and TRBJ1-5; a possible D gene is TRBD1 (5 bases). The CDR3 consists of 13 residues. V lost 3 bases and J lost 7, with 10 bases in between. Germline CDR1 and CDR2: MNHEY and SMNVEV (reference sequence). The CDR3 DNA is TGTGCCAGCAGTTTTGTAAGGGGACAGCCCCAGCATTTT. Amino acid sequence: CASSFVRGQPQHF.

The chain couples TRBV7-8 to TRBJ2-2; D possibly corresponds to TRBD2 (6 bases). The germline V gene has CDR1 SGHVS and CDR2 FQNEAQ. Trimming pared 2 bases from V and 0 bases from J, leaving 19 bases between. The CDR3 has 19 residues. CDR3 residues: CASSLYPAVLATNTGELFF. The CDR3 region has the DNA TGTGCCAGCAGCTTATACCCCGCCGTACTAGCAACGAACACCGGGGAGCTGTTTTTT.

This clone was seen just once. The CDR3 DNA is TGTGCCAGCAGTTTATCCTACGGCTCTGGAAACACCATATATTTT. It is translated as CASSLSYGSGNTIYF. V and J are TRBV27 and TRBJ1-3; D remains ambiguous. This CDR3 has 15 residues. Germline CDR1 is MNHEY and CDR2 is SMNVEV (reference sequence). Trimming cost V 0 bases and J 0 bases, with 6 bases left between them.

This chain connects TRBV5-1 to TRBJ2-3; D uncertain. The ends were cut back, 2 bases at V and 0 bases at J, with 7 bases in the middle. The CDR3 has 14 amino acids. CDR1 is SGHRS, CDR2 YFSETQ, per germline. The CDR3 region has the DNA TGCGCCAGCAGCTTAGACGGAAGCACAGATACGCAGTATTTT. This translates into CASSLDGSTDTQYF.